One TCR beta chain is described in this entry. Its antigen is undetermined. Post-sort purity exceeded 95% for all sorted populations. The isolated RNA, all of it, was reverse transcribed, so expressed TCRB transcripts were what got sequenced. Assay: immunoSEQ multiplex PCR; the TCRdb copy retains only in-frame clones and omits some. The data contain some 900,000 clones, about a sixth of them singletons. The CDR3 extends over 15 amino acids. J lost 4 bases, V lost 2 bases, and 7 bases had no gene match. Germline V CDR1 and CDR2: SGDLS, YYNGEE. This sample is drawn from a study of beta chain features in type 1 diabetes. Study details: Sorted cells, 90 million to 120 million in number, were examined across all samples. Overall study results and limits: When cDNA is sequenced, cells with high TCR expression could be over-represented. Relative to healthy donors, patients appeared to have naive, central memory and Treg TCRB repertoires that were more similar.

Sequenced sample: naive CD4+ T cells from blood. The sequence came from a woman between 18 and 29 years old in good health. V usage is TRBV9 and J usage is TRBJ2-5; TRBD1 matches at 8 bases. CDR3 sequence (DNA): TGTGCCAGCAGCGTTAGACAGGGGTTCGGAGAGACCCAGTACTTC. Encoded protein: CASSVRQGFGETQYF. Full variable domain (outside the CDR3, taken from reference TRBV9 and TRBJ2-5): DSGVTQTPKHLITATGQRVTLRCSPRSGDLSVYWYQQSLDQGLQFLIQYYNGEERAKGNILERFSAQQFPDLHSELNLSSLELGDSALYFCASSVRQGFGETQYFGPGTRLLVL.